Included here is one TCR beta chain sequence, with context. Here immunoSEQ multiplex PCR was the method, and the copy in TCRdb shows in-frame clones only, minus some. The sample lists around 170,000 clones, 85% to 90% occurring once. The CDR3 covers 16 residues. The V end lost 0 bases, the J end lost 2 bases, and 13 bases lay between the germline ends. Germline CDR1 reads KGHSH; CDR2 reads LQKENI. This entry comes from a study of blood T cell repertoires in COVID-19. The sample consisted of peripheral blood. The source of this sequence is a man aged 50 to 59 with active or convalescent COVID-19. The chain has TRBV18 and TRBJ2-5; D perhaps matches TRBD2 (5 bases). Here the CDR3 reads CASSPPSRANQETQYF. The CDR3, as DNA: TGTGCCAGCTCACCACCTTCGAGGGCAAATCAAGAGACCCAGTACTTC.